Listed here are 28 T cell receptor beta chains from one sample, sequenced in a study of cytomegalovirus exposure and HLA in healthy donors. The method was immunoSEQ multiplex PCR; TCRdb's version includes in-frame clones alone and lacks a portion of them. The repertoire holds 200,000 to 300,000 clones, with more than 75% as singletons. The sequenced sample consisted of PBMCs. The receptors derive from a man aged 18 to 29 in good health and CMV-seronegative.

The chain has TRBV13 and TRBJ2-7, with D tentatively TRBD2 (5 bases). Trimming left V 4 bases short and J 4 bases short, with 17 bases between. CDR1 is PRHDT and CDR2 is FYEKMQ in the germline V gene (reference sequence). CDR3 length: 15 amino acids. The CDR3 DNA reads as TGTGCCAGCAGCTCAAGAGGGAACTCTTTTTACGAGCAGTACTTC. This encodes CASSSRGNSFYEQYF.

This chain uses TRBV2 with TRBJ2-7; the D gene is possibly TRBD2 (5 bases). This CDR3 region has 13 residues. Germline V gene data show CDR1 as SNHLY and CDR2 as FYNNEI. The V gene lost 11 bases and the J gene lost 1 base, with 15 bases spanning the gap. As DNA, the CDR3 is TGTGCCGGGGAGAGTCATCTATCCTACGAGCAGTACTTC. Translated: CAGESHLSYEQYF.

The chain joins TRBV29-1 to TRBJ2-2, with 9 bases aligning to TRBD1. After removal of 8 bases from V and 4 bases from J, the junction contained 11 bases not matched to a gene. The CDR3 is made up of 15 amino acids. Germline loops: CDR1 SQVTM, CDR2 ANQGSEA. CDR3 nucleotide sequence: TGCAGCATTAATCTGGGACAGGGAAGCACCGGGGAGCTGTTTTTT. Its protein product is CSINLGQGSTGELFF.

V usage is TRBV27 and J usage is TRBJ2-7; 11 nucleotides agree with TRBD2. The V and J ends lost 6 bases and 3 bases, in that order; junction bases with no gene match: 4. The V gene's germline CDR1 is MNHEY and CDR2 SMNVEV (reference sequence). The CDR3 totals 14 residues. The DNA for the CDR3 is TGTGCCAGCAGGCCTCTAGCGGGAGGCTACGAGCAGTACTTC. Translating gives CASRPLAGGYEQYF.

The chain uses TRBV7-9 and TRBJ2-7, with D possibly being TRBD2 (6 bases). The CDR3 has 13 amino acids. V lost 2 bases to trimming and J lost 6 bases, with 11 bases between them. Germline V gives CDR1 SEHNR, CDR2 FQNEAQ (reference sequence). The CDR3 region is CASSLTGTSEQYF. The CDR3 DNA sequence: TGTGCCAGCAGCTTAACGGGGACTTCCGAGCAGTACTTC.

The gene calls are TRBV14 and TRBJ2-7; D is unclear. CDR3 length: 13 residues. CDR1 and CDR2 (germline): SGHDN, FVKESK. With 1 base removed from V and 6 bases from J, the gap between germline ends came to 10 bases. The CDR3 here is CASSQATISEQYF. In DNA, the CDR3 is TGTGCCAGCAGCCAAGCCACTATATCCGAGCAGTACTTC.

V is TRBV6-5 and J is TRBJ2-1; D is unclear. V was pared by 5 bases and J by 8 bases, with 16 bases between. CDR3 length: 14 residues. Germline V gene data show CDR1 as MNHEY and CDR2 as SVGAGI. DNA for the CDR3: TGTGCCAGCAGTCCCGGATTCACGGGTCATGAGCAGTTCTTC. Its protein is CASSPGFTGHEQFF.

CDR3 sequence: CASSVIGVSSTDTQYF. Written as DNA, the CDR3 is TGTGCCAGCAGCGTAATCGGGGTTTCTAGCACAGATACGCAGTATTTT. The chain combines TRBV9 with TRBJ2-3, with D perhaps TRBD2 (5 bases). CDR3 length equals 16 residues. Germline V gene sequence: CDR1 SGDLS, CDR2 YYNGEE. V was pared by 1 base and J by 0 bases, with 12 bases between.

A few counts support this clone. This rearrangement joins TRBV5-6 to TRBJ2-7; 12 positions match TRBD2. From germline, CDR1 is SGHDT and CDR2 YYEEEE. CDR3 length: 14 residues. V shed 9 bases and J 0 bases; nucleotides not matched to a gene: 4. CDR3 in DNA: TGTGCCACTGCGACTAGCGGGAGCTCCTACGAGCAGTACTTC. It is translated as CATATSGSSYEQYF.

The V gene is TRBV4-2, the J gene TRBJ2-1; D gene unclear. Trimming removed 4 bases at V and 4 bases at J, with 5 bases between. Germline V gene lookup returns CDR1 LGHNA and CDR2 YNFKEQ. This CDR3 is built from 12 residues. The CDR3 nucleotides read TGTGCCAGCAGCCCCCATTACAATGAGCAGTTCTTC. It specifies CASSPHYNEQFF.

To note about this clone: Because the CDR3's place on the DNA is in doubt, the DNA is left out and the CDR3 is given as listed by TCRdb. V gene TRBV27 combines with J gene TRBJ1-5. The CDR3 comprises 17 residues, both ends counted. Looked up from germline, CDR1 is MNHEY and CDR2 is SMNVEV (reference sequence). The CDR3 loop is CASSTSGGTGSNQPQHF.

The chain has TRBV6-9 and TRBJ2-7; no clear D. The CDR3 loop spans 10 amino acids. V was pared by 7 bases and J by 3 bases, with 4 bases between. Germline assignment: CDR1 MNHGY and CDR2 SVAAGI. In DNA, the CDR3 is TGTGCCAGCACCAGCTACGAGCAGTACTTC. This sequence encodes CASTSYEQYF.

This chain connects TRBV7-8 to TRBJ2-2; D unclear. Germline loops: CDR1 SGHVS, CDR2 FQNEAQ. The CDR3 covers 14 residues. Trimming pared 6 bases from V and 4 bases from J, leaving 12 bases between. CDR3 amino acids: CASSYYRSTGELFF. As DNA, the CDR3 is TGTGCCAGCAGTTATTATCGGTCCACCGGGGAGCTGTTTTTT.

The genes are TRBV27 and TRBJ2-5; D is possibly TRBD1 (6 bases). Germline loops: CDR1 MNHEY, CDR2 SMNVEV (reference sequence). The CDR3 runs to 13 residues. V was pared by 6 bases and J by 5 bases, with 13 bases between. CDR3 nucleotides: TGTGCCAGCAGAAGGTCTGGGGGCGAGACCCAGTACTTC. Its translation: CASRRSGGETQYF.

This sequence joins TRBV7-2 and TRBJ2-7, with TRBD2 matching 11 bases. The ends lost 5 bases at V and 5 bases at J; junction bases unmatched: 8. The germline V gene encodes CDR1 SGHTA and CDR2 FQGNSA. The CDR3 totals 15 residues. CDR3: CASSTVAGGLDEQYF. In DNA form, the CDR3 reads TGTGCCAGCAGCACCGTAGCGGGGGGGCTAGACGAGCAGTACTTC.

The chain joins TRBV19 to TRBJ1-6; TRBD1 agrees at 9 bases. CDR3 length: 16 residues. Germline V gene data show CDR1 as LNHDA and CDR2 as SQIVND (reference sequence). V shed 6 bases and J 2 bases; nucleotides not matched to a gene: 5. This chain's CDR3 is CASRPGQGAYNSPLHF. CDR3 nucleotide sequence: TGTGCCAGTAGGCCGGGACAGGGCGCCTATAATTCACCCCTCCACTTT.

Note on this clone: Other DNA sequences in this sample translate to the same CDR3. The rearrangement joins TRBV28 to TRBJ1-3; D gene uncertain. Germline assignment: CDR1 MDHEN and CDR2 SYDVKM. Trimming shortened V by 5 bases and J by 4 bases, and 9 bases separated the two germline ends. The CDR3 loop spans 13 amino acids. This CDR3 reads CASSEVSGNTIYF. Here the CDR3 DNA reads TGTGCCAGCAGTGAGGTTTCCGGAAACACCATATATTTT.

This clone was counted only a few times. This rearrangement joins TRBV11-2 to TRBJ1-4, with D hard to call. Trimming took 5 bases from V and 8 from J, leaving 12 bases between them. The CDR3 totals 13 residues. Germline loops: CDR1 SGHAT, CDR2 FQNNGV. CDR3 protein: CASSQPSTEKLFF. In DNA form, the CDR3 reads TGTGCCAGCAGCCAACCCTCGACAGAAAAACTGTTTTTT.

This sequence joins TRBV28 and TRBJ2-1, with D maybe TRBD2 (5 bases). Trimming stripped 5 bases from V and 8 bases from J, with 13 bases between. The CDR3 loop spans 13 amino acids. Germline V lookup: CDR1 MDHEN, CDR2 SYDVKM. For the CDR3, the DNA is TGTGCCAGCAGTCAAACACCGGGGTATGAGCAGTTCTTC. Encoded protein: CASSQTPGYEQFF.

This rearrangement joins TRBV7-9 to TRBJ1-4; no definite D call. This CDR3 contains 13 residues. Trimming shortened V by 5 bases and J by 11 bases, and 15 bases separated the two germline ends. CDR1 is SEHNR, CDR2 FQNEAQ, per germline (reference sequence). This CDR3 is CASSREPVPKLFF. For the CDR3, the DNA is TGTGCCAGCAGCAGGGAGCCCGTCCCTAAACTGTTTTTT.

The rearrangement joins TRBV7-2 to TRBJ2-7; 8 nucleotides agree with TRBD1. The CDR3 loop spans 13 amino acids. The trim removed 5 bases at V and 3 bases at J, leaving 3 bases unmatched. CDR1 and CDR2 from the germline V gene are SGHTA and FQGNSA. CDR3 sequence reads: CASSVTGGYEQYF. CDR3 coding DNA: TGTGCCAGCAGCGTCACAGGGGGCTACGAGCAGTACTTC. Full variable domain (remainder filled in from reference TRBV7-2 and TRBJ2-7): GAGVSQSPSNKVTEKGKDVELRCDPISGHTALYWYRQSLGQGLEFLIYFQGNSAPDKSGLPSDRFSAERTGGSVSTLTIQRTQQEDSAVYLCASSVTGGYEQYFGPGTRLTVT.

The chain is built from TRBV27 and TRBJ2-7; 8 bases are shared with TRBD1. Germline loops: CDR1 MNHEY, CDR2 SMNVEV (reference sequence). V was pared by 6 bases and J by 5 bases, with 6 bases of the junction left unmatched. The CDR3 sequence is 13 residues long. The CDR3 sequence: CASSRGRFHEQYF. The CDR3 nucleotides are TGTGCCAGCAGCAGGGGGCGCTTCCACGAGCAGTACTTC.

This clone appeared a single time. The chain joins TRBV5-1 to TRBJ1-1; 7 nucleotides line up with TRBD1. This CDR3 has 17 residues. CDR1 SGHRS and CDR2 YFSETQ come from the germline V gene. Trimming took 2 bases from V and 1 from J; bases not matched to a gene: 11. In nucleotides, the CDR3 is TGCGCCAGCAGCTTTCTCCCCCAGGGGGAGCCGAACACTGAAGCTTTCTTT. It yields the protein CASSFLPQGEPNTEAFF.

The chain uses TRBV7-9 and TRBJ1-1; tentatively, D is TRBD1 (6 bases). V was trimmed by 0 bases and J by 5 bases, leaving 7 bases between them. The CDR3 loop spans 13 amino acids. Germline V gives CDR1 SEHNR, CDR2 FQNEAQ (reference sequence). The CDR3 spells CASSLAQGTEAFF. The CDR3 nucleotides read TGTGCCAGCAGCTTAGCGCAGGGGACTGAAGCTTTCTTT.

This sequence joins TRBV4-3 and TRBJ1-3; no reliable D call. The germline CDR1 and CDR2 sequences are LGHNA and YSLEER. The CDR3 spans 16 residues. Trimming cost V 1 base and J 2 bases, with 12 bases left between them. The CDR3 loop reads CASSQVGKAAGNTIYF. As DNA, the CDR3 is TGCGCCAGCAGCCAAGTGGGGAAAGCGGCTGGAAACACCATATATTTT.

This rearrangement joins TRBV4-3 to TRBJ2-7; a weak D match, TRBD1 (5 bases). The CDR3 loop spans 16 amino acids. Trimming took 1 base from V and 2 from J, leaving 15 bases between them. Germline V CDR1 and CDR2: LGHNA, YSLEER. The DNA of the CDR3 is TGCGCCAGCAGCCAAGTTATCAGGGCAGGGACCTACGAGCAGTACTTC. Its protein is CASSQVIRAGTYEQYF.

This clone was seen more than once but under ten times. The rearrangement links TRBV6-5 to TRBJ2-7; 7 bases match TRBD1. The CDR3 consists of 15 residues. Germline lookup yields CDR1 MNHEY and CDR2 SVGAGI. The ends lost 2 bases at V and 6 bases at J; junction bases unmatched: 10. This CDR3 reads CASSYGSIQGTEQYF. The CDR3 DNA reads as TGTGCCAGCAGTTACGGCTCAATACAGGGGACCGAGCAGTACTTC.

The genes are TRBV11-2 and TRBJ1-3, with D possibly being TRBD1 (5 bases). Trimming left V 2 bases short and J 4 bases short, with 15 bases between. CDR3 size: 16 residues. CDR1 is SGHAT, CDR2 FQNNGV, per germline. CDR3 region: CASSLSAVRTGNTIYF. In DNA, the CDR3 is TGTGCCAGCAGCTTATCGGCCGTTCGGACAGGAAACACCATATATTTT.